This is a list of T cell receptor beta chains from one sample in a study of blood T cell repertoires in COVID-19. TCRdb's copy holds only in-frame clones and misses some; the assay was immunoSEQ multiplex PCR. The sample records approximately 450,000 clones, approximately 90% being singletons. The sample taken for sequencing was peripheral blood. These receptors were collected from a woman aged 30 to 39 with acute or convalescent COVID-19. CDR3s include the opening cysteine and the closing phenylalanine or tryptophan. A D gene is named only where the DNA matches it firmly. Some rows have no size entry. The others give once, few or many, or a class for an expanded clone.

clone size | J gene | D gene | V gene | CDR3 protein | CDR3 DNA
. | TRBJ1-5 | . | TRBV12-3/TRBV12-4 | CASSWASNQPQHF | TGTGCCAGCAGTTGGGCCTCCAATCAGCCCCAGCATTTT
. | TRBJ2-5 | TRBD2 | TRBV11-2 | CASSLVTAGYNQETQYF | TGTGCCAGCAGCTTAGTGACAGCGGGGTACAACCAAGAGACCCAGTACTTC
once | TRBJ2-7 | . | TRBV5-5 | CASSWGGGSHEQYF | TGTGCCAGCAGCTGGGGGGGCGGAAGCCACGAGCAGTACTTC
. | TRBJ2-2 | . | TRBV24-1 | CATSSPRGKGGELFF | TGTGCCACCAGTTCTCCTAGGGGGAAGGGCGGGGAGCTGTTTTTT
. | TRBJ2-5 | TRBD1 | TRBV2 | CASSEGQGLQETQYF | TGTGCCAGCAGTGAGGGACAGGGTCTCCAAGAGACCCAGTACTTC
. | TRBJ2-5 | TRBD1 | TRBV12-3/TRBV12-4 | CASSYRGLETQYF | TGTGCCAGCAGCTACAGGGGTTTAGAGACCCAGTACTTC
. | TRBJ1-1 | . | TRBV19 | CASSIRGFTEAFF | TGTGCCAGTAGTATTCGAGGTTTCACTGAAGCTTTCTTT
. | TRBJ1-6 | . | TRBV9 | CASSVRGNSPLHF | TGTGCCAGCAGCGTACGCGGAAATTCACCCCTCCACTTT
. | TRBJ1-1 | . | TRBV6-5 | CASGRRPNAEAFF | TGTGCCAGCGGGAGACGCCCAAACGCTGAAGCTTTCTTT
. | TRBJ2-7 | . | TRBV6-5 | CASSQPQGSHEQYF | TGTGCCAGCAGCCAACCCCAGGGGTCCCACGAGCAGTACTTC
. | TRBJ1-2 | . | TRBV4-1 | CASSQDITTGANYGYTF | TGCGCCAGCAGCCAAGACATAACGACAGGCGCTAACTATGGCTACACCTTC
. | TRBJ2-6 | . | TRBV9 | CASRGANVLTF | TGTGCCAGCCGGGGGGCCAACGTCCTGACTTTC
once | TRBJ2-2 | . | TRBV5-1 | CASSGGAGELFF | TGCGCCAGCAGCGGGGGCGCCGGGGAGCTGTTTTTT
few | TRBJ1-6 | . | TRBV5-6 | CASSGGVGSPLHF | TGTGCCAGCAGCGGAGGGGTAGGGTCACCCCTCCACTTT
. | TRBJ2-4 | TRBD1 | TRBV27 | CASSTGTGSDLIPAKNIQYF | TGTGCCAGCAGTACCGGGACAGGGTCGGATCTGATACCGGCCAAAAACATTCAGTACTTC
. | TRBJ2-1 | . | TRBV9 | CASSNQGNEQFF | TGTGCCAGCAGTAATCAGGGGAATGAGCAGTTCTTC
. | TRBJ1-4 | TRBD1 | TRBV11-2 | CASSLGTGTANEKLFF | TGTGCCAGCAGCTTAGGGACCGGGACAGCAAATGAAAAACTGTTTTTT
. | TRBJ1-1 | TRBD1 | TRBV5-6 | CASSWTGFPEAFF | TGTGCCAGCAGCTGGACAGGGTTCCCTGAAGCTTTCTTT
once | TRBJ2-5 | TRBD2 | TRBV7-2 | CASSLLLASGGAMKTQYF | TGTGCCAGCAGCTTACTCTTGGCTAGCGGGGGGGCCATGAAGACCCAGTACTTC
. | TRBJ2-3 | TRBD2 | TRBV29-1 | CSVEGGLAGALLTDTQYF | TGCAGCGTTGAAGGTGGACTAGCGGGGGCCCTTCTCACAGATACGCAGTATTTT
. | TRBJ2-5 | TRBD1 | TRBV18 | CASSPLSGQGEETQYF | TGTGCCAGCTCACCGCTCTCGGGACAGGGGGAAGAGACCCAGTACTTC
. | TRBJ2-1 | TRBD1 | TRBV5-4 | CASTTLTGTYNEQFF | TGTGCCAGCACCACCCTGACAGGGACCTACAATGAGCAGTTCTTC
. | TRBJ1-4 | . | TRBV5-1 | CASSPRADATNEKLFF | TGCGCCAGCAGCCCGCGGGCCGACGCAACTAATGAAAAACTGTTTTTT
few | TRBJ1-1 | . | TRBV27 | CASRVRGLGWNTEAFF | TGTGCCAGCAGGGTAAGGGGACTGGGATGGAACACTGAAGCTTTCTTT
. | TRBJ1-1 | TRBD1 | TRBV6-4 | CASSTLRGRGYTEAFF | TGTGCCAGCAGCACACTCAGGGGGCGAGGGTACACTGAAGCTTTCTTT
once | TRBJ2-3 | TRBD1 | TRBV6-4 | CASSLGQGAPDTQYF | TGTGCCAGCAGTCTGGGACAGGGGGCGCCAGATACGCAGTATTTT
. | TRBJ2-1 | . | TRBV11-2 | CASSQGKDWVGGEQFF | TGTGCCAGCAGCCAAGGAAAAGATTGGGTTGGAGGTGAGCAGTTCTTC
. | TRBJ1-4 | TRBD1 | TRBV4-1 | CASTDGGTGVEKLFF | TGCGCCAGCACCGACGGCGGGACAGGGGTTGAAAAACTGTTTTTT
. | TRBJ2-3 | . | TRBV19 | CASRVTDTDTQYF | TGTGCCAGCCGCGTGACAGACACAGATACGCAGTATTTT
few | TRBJ1-1 | TRBD1 | TRBV6-6 | CASSYLGTGTYTEAFF | TGTGCCAGCAGTTACCTAGGGACAGGTACATACACTGAAGCTTTCTTT
. | TRBJ1-2 | . | TRBV5-5 | CASSGGHSAEGYTF | TGTGCCAGCAGCGGCGGACACTCCGCGGAGGGCTACACCTTC
. | TRBJ2-3 | . | TRBV28 | CASSLYLAFSTDTQYF | TGTGCCAGCAGTTTATACCTAGCGTTTAGCACAGATACGCAGTATTTT
few | TRBJ1-1 | TRBD1 | TRBV27 | CASRRQGANTEAFF | TGTGCCAGCCGCCGACAGGGGGCGAACACTGAAGCTTTCTTT